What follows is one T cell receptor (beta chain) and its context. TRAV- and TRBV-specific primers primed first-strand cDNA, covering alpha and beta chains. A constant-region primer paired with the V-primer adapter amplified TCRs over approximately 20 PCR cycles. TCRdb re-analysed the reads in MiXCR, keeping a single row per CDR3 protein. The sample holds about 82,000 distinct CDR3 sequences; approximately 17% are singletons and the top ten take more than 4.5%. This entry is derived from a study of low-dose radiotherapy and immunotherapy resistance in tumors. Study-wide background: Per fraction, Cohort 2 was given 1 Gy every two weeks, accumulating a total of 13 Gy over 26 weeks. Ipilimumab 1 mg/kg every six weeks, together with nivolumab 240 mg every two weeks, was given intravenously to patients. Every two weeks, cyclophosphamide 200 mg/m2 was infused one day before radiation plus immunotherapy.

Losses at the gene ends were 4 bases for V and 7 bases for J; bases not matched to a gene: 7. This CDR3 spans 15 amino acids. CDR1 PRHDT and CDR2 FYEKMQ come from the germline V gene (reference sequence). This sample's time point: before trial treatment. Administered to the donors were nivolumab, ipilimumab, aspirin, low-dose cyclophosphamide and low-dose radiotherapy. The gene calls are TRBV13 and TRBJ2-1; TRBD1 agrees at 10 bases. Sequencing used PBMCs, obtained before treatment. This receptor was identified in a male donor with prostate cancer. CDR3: CASSSSRDRGNEQFF. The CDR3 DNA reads TGTGCCAGCAGCTCTTCCCGGGACAGGGGAAATGAGCAGTTCTTC.